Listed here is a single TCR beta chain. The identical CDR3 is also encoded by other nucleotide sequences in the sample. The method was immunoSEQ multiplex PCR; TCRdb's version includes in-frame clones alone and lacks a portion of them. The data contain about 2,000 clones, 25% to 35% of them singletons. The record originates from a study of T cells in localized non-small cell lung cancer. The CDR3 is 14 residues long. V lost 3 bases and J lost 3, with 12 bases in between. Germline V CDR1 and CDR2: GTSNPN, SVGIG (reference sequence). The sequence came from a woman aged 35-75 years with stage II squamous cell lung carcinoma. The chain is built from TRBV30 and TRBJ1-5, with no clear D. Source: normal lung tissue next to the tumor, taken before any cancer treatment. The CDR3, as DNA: TGTGCCTGGAGAGGGCAGAGCAACAATCAGCCCCAGCATTTT. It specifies CAWRGQSNNQPQHF. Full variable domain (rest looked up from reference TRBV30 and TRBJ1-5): SQTIHQWPATLVQPVGSPLSLECTVEGTSNPNLYWYRQAAGRGLQLLFYSVGIGQISSEVPQNLSASRPQDRQFILSSKKLLLSDSGFYLCAWRGQSNNQPQHFGDGTRLSIL.